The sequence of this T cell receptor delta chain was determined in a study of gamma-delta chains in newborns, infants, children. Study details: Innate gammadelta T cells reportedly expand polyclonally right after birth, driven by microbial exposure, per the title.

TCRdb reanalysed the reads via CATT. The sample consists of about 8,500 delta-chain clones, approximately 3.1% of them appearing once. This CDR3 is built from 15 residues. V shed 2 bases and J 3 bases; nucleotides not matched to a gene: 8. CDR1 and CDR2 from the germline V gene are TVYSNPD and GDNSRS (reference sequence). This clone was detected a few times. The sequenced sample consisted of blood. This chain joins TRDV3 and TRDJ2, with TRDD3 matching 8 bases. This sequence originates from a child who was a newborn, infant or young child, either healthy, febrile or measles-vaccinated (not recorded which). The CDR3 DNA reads TGTGCCTTTGGCCGGGGGATAGGCATGACAGCACAACTCTTCTTT. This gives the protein CAFGRGIGMTAQLFF.